Listed here are 28 T cell receptor beta chains from one sample, sequenced in a study of identical twins. TCRdb independently ran MiXCR on the 5' RACE reads; one entry per CDR3 protein. The sample has about 890,000 distinct CDR3 sequences; roughly an eighth are singletons. The same sample was also studied in work on yellow fever vaccine responses in identical twins.

Specimen: PBMCs. The receptor source for this set is a woman between 18 and 30 years old in good health.

This clonotype has a count of ten or more. The chain combines TRBV7-2 with TRBJ2-1; D could derive from TRBD1 or TRBD2 (5 bases each). Per germline, CDR1 SGHTA and CDR2 FQGNSA. The CDR3 is 13 amino acids. Trimming pared 4 bases from V and 7 bases from J, leaving 11 bases between. Here the CDR3 reads CASSWDPGNEQFF. The CDR3 DNA reads TGTGCCAGCAGCTGGGACCCTGGGAATGAGCAGTTCTTC.

This clonotype was detected a few times. The chain combines TRBV28 with TRBJ2-7; 8 nucleotides agree with TRBD2. The germline V gene has CDR1 MDHEN and CDR2 SYDVKM. This CDR3 region has 13 residues. The V gene end was trimmed by 7 bases and the J gene end by 8 bases; junction bases not matched to a gene: 10. CDR3 sequence (DNA): TGTGCCAGCAAAACTTGGACTAGCCAAAAGCAGTACTTC. This gives the protein CASKTWTSQKQYF.

This clonotype was recorded a few times. The chain joins TRBV29-1 to TRBJ2-3; no definite D call. The CDR3 length is 14 residues. The V and J ends lost 4 bases and 5 bases respectively, with 16 bases between them. CDR1 is SQVTM and CDR2 is ANQGSEA in the germline V gene. As DNA, the CDR3 is TGCAGCGTTGTTGGCCCCCGGCAAGAAGATACGCAGTATTTT. It codes for CSVVGPRQEDTQYF.

The V gene is TRBV19, the J gene TRBJ1-2; D is uncertain. This CDR3 spans 13 amino acids. V lost 2 bases and J lost 2, with 6 bases in between. The germline V gene encodes CDR1 LNHDA and CDR2 SQIVND (reference sequence). The chain's CDR3 is CASSIFNNYGYTF. The CDR3 nucleotides are TGTGCCAGTAGTATATTTAACAACTATGGCTACACCTTC.

This clonotype was seen a handful of times. The chain joins TRBV4-2 to TRBJ1-2, with 10 bases fitting TRBD1. This CDR3 has 19 amino acids. Looked up from germline, CDR1 is LGHNA and CDR2 is YNFKEQ. The J segment lost 0 bases and the V segment lost 4 bases, leaving 14 bases of the junction unmatched. CDR3 nucleotides: TGTGCCAGCAGCCCGCTGTTCGGGGACAGGGGCGTCTCTAACTATGGCTACACCTTC. It is translated as CASSPLFGDRGVSNYGYTF.

This sequence joins TRBV4-1 and TRBJ1-1, with D perhaps TRBD1 (5 bases). V lost 4 bases, J lost 3 bases, and 9 bases lay in between. This CDR3 spans 13 amino acids. The germline V gene has CDR1 MGHRA and CDR2 YSYEKL. CDR3 in DNA: TGCGCCAGCAGCCGGGGGAAAGACACTGAAGCTTTCTTT. It translates to CASSRGKDTEAFF.

This clonotype was counted between two and nine times. The chain's CDR3 is CASRGPQVVYEQYF. The CDR3 DNA reads TGTGCCAGCAGAGGACCACAGGTAGTCTACGAGCAGTACTTC. The rearrangement links TRBV2 to TRBJ2-7; D might be TRBD1 (5 bases). The germline V and J ends were trimmed by 6 bases and 3 bases, with 15 bases remaining between them. This CDR3 spans 14 amino acids. Germline V gene sequence: CDR1 SNHLY, CDR2 FYNNEI.

The chain uses TRBV19 and TRBJ1-1, with no clear D. Trimming left V 5 bases short and J 2 bases short, with 12 bases between. The germline V gene has CDR1 LNHDA and CDR2 SQIVND (reference sequence). This CDR3 has 14 amino acids. CDR3 in amino acids: CASSGGSFNTEAFF. CDR3 nucleotides: TGTGCCAGTAGTGGTGGTTCTTTTAACACTGAAGCTTTCTTT.

J is TRBJ1-2 and V is TRBV18, with 7 bases that match TRBD1. V lost 6 bases, J lost 5 bases, and 9 bases stayed unmatched. Germline assignment: CDR1 KGHSH and CDR2 LQKENI. The CDR3 runs 14 residues. CDR3 DNA sequence: TGTGCCAGCTCCCCGGGACAGCAGATTTATGGCTACACCTTC. Encoded protein: CASSPGQQIYGYTF.

This sequence joins TRBV6-2 or TRBV6-3 and TRBJ2-5; 7 nucleotides agree with TRBD1. The CDR3 loop spans 15 amino acids. Germline V gene sequence: CDR1 MNHEY, CDR2 SVGEGT. V shed 0 bases, J shed 5 bases, and the junction held 6 bases outside the gene matches. CDR3 bases: TGTGCCAGCAGTTACTCGACAGGGTCTCCGGAGACCCAGTACTTC. Residues: CASSYSTGSPETQYF.

This clonotype showed up many times. The CDR3 spells CSVARGGIQYF. CDR3 DNA: TGCAGCGTTGCACGGGGGGGGATTCAGTACTTC. The J gene is TRBJ2-4, the V gene TRBV29-1; 8 nucleotides agree with TRBD2. The CDR3 consists of 11 residues. Germline CDR1 and CDR2: SQVTM and ANQGSEA. J lost 10 bases, V lost 4 bases, and 3 bases had no gene match.

The J gene is TRBJ2-6, the V gene TRBV6-1; 9 positions agree with TRBD1. V was clipped by 5 bases and J by 14 bases; unmatched bases: 13. The CDR3 length is 15 residues. The germline gives CDR1 MNHNS, CDR2 SASEGT. CDR3 DNA sequence: TGTGCCAGCAGTCCCCGGGACAGGGAAAGCAGAATCCTGACTTTC. This encodes CASSPRDRESRILTF.

The chain combines TRBV12-3 or TRBV12-4 with TRBJ2-3; weak D call: TRBD2 (6 bases). Trimming took 4 bases from V and 8 from J, leaving 31 bases between them. There are 19 residues in the CDR3. The CDR3 loop is CASSSPPSGTQNIVGTQYF. The CDR3 nucleotides are TGTGCCAGCAGTTCCCCGCCATCCGGGACTCAAAATATTGTAGGTACGCAGTATTTT.

This chain connects TRBV12-3 or TRBV12-4 to TRBJ2-2; tentatively, D is TRBD1 or TRBD2 (6 bases each). V was pared by 7 bases and J by 4 bases, with 13 bases between. The CDR3 totals 14 residues. The chain's CDR3 is CASTLGGRTGELFF. DNA of the CDR3: TGTGCCAGCACCCTGGGGGGCCGCACCGGGGAGCTGTTTTTT.

The V call is TRBV27, the J call TRBJ2-7, with 7 bases lining up with TRBD1. The CDR3 sequence is 15 residues long. V was clipped by 5 bases and J by 4 bases; unmatched bases: 11. CDR1 is MNHEY, CDR2 SMNVEV, per germline (reference sequence). DNA of the CDR3: TGTGCCAGCAGTAGGCGAGGGGGCGCTGGATACGAGCAGTACTTC. It translates to CASSRRGGAGYEQYF.

The chain links TRBV11-2 to TRBJ2-7, with a possible D match to TRBD2 (6 bases). V lost 6 bases to trimming and J lost 4 bases, with 13 bases between them. The germline V gene encodes CDR1 SGHAT and CDR2 FQNNGV. This CDR3 is 13 amino acids long. The CDR3 spells CASRTRERYEQYF. DNA of the CDR3: TGTGCCAGCAGGACTAGGGAAAGGTACGAGCAGTACTTC.

The J gene is TRBJ2-2, the V gene TRBV29-1; D gene unclear. There are 12 residues in the CDR3. Trimming took off 4 bases at V and 3 bases at J, with 6 bases between the two ends. From germline, CDR1 is SQVTM and CDR2 ANQGSEA. The CDR3 sequence: CSVVKDTGELFF. The CDR3 DNA is TGCAGCGTTGTCAAGGACACCGGGGAGCTGTTTTTT.

The J gene is TRBJ2-3, the V gene TRBV7-9; 13 bases align to TRBD2. This CDR3 spans 16 amino acids. V was pared by 3 bases and J by 8 bases, with 8 bases of the junction left unmatched. Germline CDR1 SEHNR, CDR2 FQNEAQ (reference sequence). The CDR3 coding sequence is TGTGCCAGCAGCTTCGGGACTAGCGGGGCCAAGGGTACGCAGTATTTT. Its translation is CASSFGTSGAKGTQYF.

This clonotype was found a few times. The gene calls are TRBV9 and TRBJ2-1, with 8 bases that match TRBD1. Germline CDR1 is SGDLS and CDR2 is YYNGEE. This CDR3 has 15 amino acids. The V gene end was trimmed by 7 bases and the J gene end by 6 bases; junction bases not matched to a gene: 12. CDR3 in amino acids: CASSQGTGHFNEQFF. DNA of the CDR3: TGTGCCAGCTCCCAAGGGACAGGACATTTCAATGAGCAGTTCTTC.

The chain's CDR3 is CSDRGASGGTDTQYF. The CDR3, as DNA: TGCAGCGACCGAGGGGCTAGCGGGGGCACAGATACGCAGTATTTT. This chain joins TRBV29-1 and TRBJ2-3, with 9 bases matching TRBD2. CDR1 is SQVTM and CDR2 is ANQGSEA in the germline V gene. The CDR3 loop spans 15 amino acids. V shed 7 bases, J shed 1 base, and the junction held 9 bases outside the gene matches.

This clonotype showed up just a few times. The chain combines TRBV12-3 or TRBV12-4 with TRBJ2-7; 11 nucleotides agree with TRBD2. With V trimmed by 0 bases and J by 3 bases, 7 bases remained unmatched. The CDR3 contains 17 residues. The CDR3 loop is CASSLALAGGLIYEQYF. CDR3 nucleotide sequence: TGTGCCAGCAGTTTAGCGCTAGCGGGAGGACTAATCTACGAGCAGTACTTC.

This clonotype was seen many times. The chain joins TRBV20-1 to TRBJ2-5; 12 bases line up with TRBD2. CDR1 and CDR2 from the germline V gene are DFQATT and SNEGSKA (reference sequence). The CDR3 runs to 14 residues. V shed 3 bases, J shed 2 bases, and the junction held 1 base outside the gene matches. In nucleotides, the CDR3 is TGCAGTGCTAGGGGGACTAGCGGGCAAGAGACCCAGTACTTC. The encoded protein is CSARGTSGQETQYF.

This clonotype was counted only a few times. The CDR3 protein is CASIRTENTGELFF. CDR3 nucleotide sequence: TGTGCCAGCATTAGGACAGAGAACACCGGGGAGCTGTTTTTT. The chain joins TRBV6-5 to TRBJ2-2, with D tentatively TRBD1 (6 bases). CDR1 MNHEY and CDR2 SVGAGI come from the germline V gene. Trimming took off 7 bases at V and 1 base at J, with 10 bases between the two ends. The CDR3 covers 14 residues.

In its sample, this clonotype was seen a few times. The CDR3 loop is CASGTSGSSDTQYF. In nucleotides, the CDR3 is TGCGCCAGCGGGACTAGCGGGAGCTCAGATACGCAGTATTTT. The rearrangement uses TRBV5-1 and TRBJ2-3; 14 bases fit TRBD2. Losses at the gene ends were 7 bases for V and 4 bases for J; bases not matched to a gene: 2. Per the germline V gene, CDR1 is SGHRS and CDR2 is YFSETQ. This CDR3 is 14 amino acids long.

This sequence joins TRBV12-3 or TRBV12-4 and TRBJ2-2; D not resolved. Between the trimmed V and J ends, which lost 2 bases and 1 base, there was a span of 8 bases. CDR3 length: 15 residues. CDR3 in DNA: TGTGCCAGCAGTTTATACGGGCTGAACACCGGGGAGCTGTTTTTT. Its protein product is CASSLYGLNTGELFF.

This clonotype came up a few times. Written as DNA, the CDR3 is TGTGCCAGCAGTTTATGGCAGGGGGCCAGGAATGAGCAGTTCTTC. Translating gives CASSLWQGARNEQFF. The chain uses TRBV12-3 or TRBV12-4 and TRBJ2-1; TRBD1 aligns across 8 bases. The J segment lost 7 bases and the V segment lost 2 bases, leaving 7 bases of the junction unmatched. CDR3 length: 15 residues.

This sequence joins TRBV28 and TRBJ2-5; D uncertain. The CDR3 has 12 amino acids. The germline V gene encodes CDR1 MDHEN and CDR2 SYDVKM. The V end was cut by 10 bases, the J end by 7 bases, with 16 bases between. Here the CDR3 reads CATEAKGGTQYF. CDR3 in DNA: TGTGCCACTGAAGCGAAGGGTGGGACCCAGTACTTC.

This clonotype came up once. The J gene is TRBJ2-1, the V gene TRBV3-1; 7 bases agree with TRBD2. The V gene's germline CDR1 is LGHDT and CDR2 YNNKEL (reference sequence). This CDR3 region has 18 residues. V trimming: 4 bases; J trimming: 0 bases; junction bases outside the gene matches: 12. The CDR3 is CASSRPPEGGPSYNEQFF. DNA of the CDR3: TGTGCCAGCAGCCGCCCTCCTGAGGGAGGGCCCTCCTACAATGAGCAGTTCTTC.